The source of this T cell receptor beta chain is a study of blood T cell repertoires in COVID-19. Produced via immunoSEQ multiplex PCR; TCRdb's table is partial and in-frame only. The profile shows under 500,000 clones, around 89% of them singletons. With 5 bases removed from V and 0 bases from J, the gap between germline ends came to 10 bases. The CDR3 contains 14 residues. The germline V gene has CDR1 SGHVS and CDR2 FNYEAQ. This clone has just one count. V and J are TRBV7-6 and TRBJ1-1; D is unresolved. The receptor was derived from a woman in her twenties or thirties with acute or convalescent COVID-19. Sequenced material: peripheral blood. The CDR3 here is CASSQSGLNTEAFF. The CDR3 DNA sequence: TGTGCCAGCAGCCAAAGCGGACTGAACACTGAAGCTTTCTTT.